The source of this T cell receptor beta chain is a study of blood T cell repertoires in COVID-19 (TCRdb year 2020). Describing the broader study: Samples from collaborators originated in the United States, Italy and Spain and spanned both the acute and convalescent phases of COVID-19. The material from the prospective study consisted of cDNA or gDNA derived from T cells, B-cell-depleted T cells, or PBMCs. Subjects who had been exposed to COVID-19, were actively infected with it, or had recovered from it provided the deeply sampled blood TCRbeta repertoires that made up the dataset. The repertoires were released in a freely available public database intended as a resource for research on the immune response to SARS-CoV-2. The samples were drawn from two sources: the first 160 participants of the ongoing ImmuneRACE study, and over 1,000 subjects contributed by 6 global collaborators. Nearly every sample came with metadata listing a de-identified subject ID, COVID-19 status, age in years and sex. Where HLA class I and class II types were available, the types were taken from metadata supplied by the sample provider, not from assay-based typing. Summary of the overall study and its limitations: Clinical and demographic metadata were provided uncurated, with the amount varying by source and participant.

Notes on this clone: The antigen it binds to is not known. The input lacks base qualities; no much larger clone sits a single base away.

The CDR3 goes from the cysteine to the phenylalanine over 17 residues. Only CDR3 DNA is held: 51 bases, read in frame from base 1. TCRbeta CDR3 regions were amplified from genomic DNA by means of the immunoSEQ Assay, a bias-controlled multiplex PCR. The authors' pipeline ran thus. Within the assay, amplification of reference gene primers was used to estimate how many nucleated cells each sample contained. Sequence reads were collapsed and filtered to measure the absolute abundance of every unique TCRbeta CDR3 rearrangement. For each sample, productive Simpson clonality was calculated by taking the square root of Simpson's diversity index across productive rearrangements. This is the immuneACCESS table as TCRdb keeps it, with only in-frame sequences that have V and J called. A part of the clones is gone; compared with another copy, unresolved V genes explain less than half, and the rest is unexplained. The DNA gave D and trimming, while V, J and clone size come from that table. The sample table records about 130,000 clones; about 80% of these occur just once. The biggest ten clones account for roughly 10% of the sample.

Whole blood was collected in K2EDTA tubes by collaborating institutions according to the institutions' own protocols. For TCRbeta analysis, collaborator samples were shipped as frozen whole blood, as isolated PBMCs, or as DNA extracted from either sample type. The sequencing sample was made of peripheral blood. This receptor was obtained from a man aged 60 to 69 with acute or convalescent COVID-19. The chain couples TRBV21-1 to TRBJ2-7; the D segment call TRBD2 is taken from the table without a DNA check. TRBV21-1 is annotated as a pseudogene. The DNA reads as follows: TGTGCCAGCAGCTCTCGGGTAGAAGTGTTGAGCTCCTACGAGCAGTACTTC. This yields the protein CASSSRVEVLSSYEQYF.